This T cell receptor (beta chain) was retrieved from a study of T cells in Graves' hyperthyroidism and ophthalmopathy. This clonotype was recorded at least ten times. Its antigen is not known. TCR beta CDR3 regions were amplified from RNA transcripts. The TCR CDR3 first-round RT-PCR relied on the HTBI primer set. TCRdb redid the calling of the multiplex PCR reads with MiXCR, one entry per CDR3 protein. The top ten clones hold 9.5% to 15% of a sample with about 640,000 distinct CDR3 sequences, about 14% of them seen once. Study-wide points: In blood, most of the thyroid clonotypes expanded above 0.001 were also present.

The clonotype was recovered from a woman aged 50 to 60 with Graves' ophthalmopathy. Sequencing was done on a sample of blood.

The CDR3 nucleotides read TGTGCCAGCAGCCCCGACAGGGGGCTTGCCGGAAACACCATATATTTT. It specifies CASSPDRGLAGNTIYF. The chain carries TRBV6-1 and TRBJ1-3, with TRBD1 identical over 10 bases. The germline V gene encodes CDR1 MNHNS and CDR2 SASEGT. Trimming at V came to 6 bases and at J to 4 bases, leaving 9 bases not matched to a gene. The CDR3 is 16 residues long.